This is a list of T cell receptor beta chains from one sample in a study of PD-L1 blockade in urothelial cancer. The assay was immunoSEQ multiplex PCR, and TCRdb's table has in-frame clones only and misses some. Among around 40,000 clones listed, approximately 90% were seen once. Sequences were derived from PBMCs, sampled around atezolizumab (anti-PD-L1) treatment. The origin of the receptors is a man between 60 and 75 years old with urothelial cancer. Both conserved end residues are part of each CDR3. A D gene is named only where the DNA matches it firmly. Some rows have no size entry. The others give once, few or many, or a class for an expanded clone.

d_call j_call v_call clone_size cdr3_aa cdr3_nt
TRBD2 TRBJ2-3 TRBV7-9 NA CASSYERGGRDTQYF TGTGCCAGCAGCTACGAGCGGGGGGGTAGAGATACGCAGTATTTT
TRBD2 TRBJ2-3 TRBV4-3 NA CASSRESGGLTDTQYF TGCGCCAGCAGCCGAGAAAGCGGGGGTCTCACAGATACGCAGTATTTT
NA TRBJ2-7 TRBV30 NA CAWSVHRGLARTYEQYF TGTGCCTGGAGTGTACATCGGGGCCTAGCGAGGACCTACGAGCAGTACTTC
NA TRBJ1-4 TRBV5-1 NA CASDSGSGEKLFF TGCGCCAGCGACTCCGGGAGTGGGGAAAAACTGTTTTTT
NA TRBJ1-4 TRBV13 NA CASSLKGPLEKLFF TGTGCCAGCAGCTTAAAGGGGCCATTAGAAAAACTGTTTTTT
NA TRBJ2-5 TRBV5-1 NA CASSLGSRGTQETQYF TGCGCCAGCAGCTTGGGATCGCGGGGTACCCAAGAGACCCAGTACTTC
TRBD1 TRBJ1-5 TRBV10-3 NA CAISESVETGGNQPQHF TGTGCCATCAGTGAGTCAGTGGAAACAGGGGGAAATCAGCCCCAGCATTTT
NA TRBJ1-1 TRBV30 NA CAWSTGKGTEAFF TGTGCCTGGAGTACGGGGAAGGGCACTGAAGCTTTCTTT
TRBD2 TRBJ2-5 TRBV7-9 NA CASSSTSGRGQETQYF TGTGCCAGCAGCTCAACTAGCGGGAGGGGGCAAGAGACCCAGTACTTC
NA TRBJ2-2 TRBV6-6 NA CASSTTGDRDGELFF TGTGCCAGCAGTACCACGGGAGACCGAGACGGGGAGCTGTTTTTT
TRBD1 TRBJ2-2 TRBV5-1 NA CASSLGQGAYTGELFF TGCGCCAGCAGCTTGGGACAGGGGGCATACACCGGGGAGCTGTTTTTT
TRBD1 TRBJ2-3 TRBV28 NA CASYEGAEDTQYF TGTGCCAGCTACGAGGGGGCAGAAGATACGCAGTATTTT
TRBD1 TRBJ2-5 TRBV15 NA CATSRAPKGAPGWETQYF TGTGCCACCAGCAGAGCGCCGAAGGGGGCTCCGGGCTGGGAGACCCAGTACTTC
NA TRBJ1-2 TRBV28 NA CASSSWTFRNYGYTF TGTGCCAGCAGTTCGTGGACATTCCGTAACTATGGCTACACCTTC
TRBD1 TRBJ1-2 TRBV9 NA CASSVEGAGYGYTF TGTGCCAGCAGCGTAGAGGGGGCAGGGTATGGCTACACCTTC
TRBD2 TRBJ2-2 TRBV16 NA CASSQASGRATNTGELFF TGTGCCAGCAGCCAAGCTAGCGGGAGGGCCACTAACACCGGGGAGCTGTTTTTT
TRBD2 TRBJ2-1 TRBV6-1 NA CASSDPAGGHNEQFF TGTGCCAGCAGTGACCCCGCGGGGGGGCACAATGAGCAGTTCTTC
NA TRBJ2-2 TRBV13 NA CASSSLVGGGPHNQNTGELFF TGTGCCAGCAGCTCCCTTGTGGGGGGGGGCCCCCATAATCAGAACACCGGGGAGCTGTTTTTT
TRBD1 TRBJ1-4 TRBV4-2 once CASSQDGTGRNEKLFF TGTGCCAGCAGCCAAGATGGGACAGGGAGAAATGAAAAACTGTTTTTT
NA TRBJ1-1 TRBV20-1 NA CRLQATEAFF TGCAGATTACAGGCCACTGAAGCTTTCTTT
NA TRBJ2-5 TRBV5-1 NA CASSLGRAETQYF TGCGCCAGCAGCTTGGGCAGGGCGGAGACCCAGTACTTC
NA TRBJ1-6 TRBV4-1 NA CASSQDGQSNSPLHF TGCGCCAGCAGCCAAGATGGCCAGTCTAATTCACCCCTCCACTTT
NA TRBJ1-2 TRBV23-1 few CASSQLTTRAPTYGYTF TGCGCCAGCAGTCAACTGACAACGCGTGCACCGACCTATGGCTACACCTTC
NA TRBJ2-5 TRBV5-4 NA CASSPSRAETQYF TGTGCCAGCAGCCCCTCGCGTGCCGAGACCCAGTACTTC
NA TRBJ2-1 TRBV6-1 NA CASSKLDDNEQFF TGTGCCAGCAGTAAACTAGACGACAATGAGCAGTTCTTC
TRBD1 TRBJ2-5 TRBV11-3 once CASRKTGGETQYF TGTGCCAGCAGAAAAACAGGGGGAGAGACCCAGTACTTC
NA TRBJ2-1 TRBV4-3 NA CASSREGGEQFF TGCGCCAGCAGCCGAGAGGGAGGTGAGCAGTTCTTC
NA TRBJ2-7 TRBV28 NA CASTTQFGGSGEQYF TGTGCCAGCACCACTCAATTTGGGGGCTCGGGCGAGCAGTACTTC
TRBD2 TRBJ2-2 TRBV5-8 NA CASSSWTSGRNTGELFF TGTGCCAGCAGCTCCTGGACTAGCGGGAGGAACACCGGGGAGCTGTTTTTT
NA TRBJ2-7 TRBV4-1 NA CASSQDISYEQYF TGCGCCAGCAGCCAAGATATCTCCTACGAGCAGTACTTC
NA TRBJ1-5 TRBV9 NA CASSAGLYSNQPQHF TGTGCCAGCAGCGCCGGTCTTTATAGCAATCAGCCCCAGCATTTT
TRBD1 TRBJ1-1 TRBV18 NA CASSPRDRVPEAFF TGTGCCAGCTCACCCCGGGACAGGGTACCTGAAGCTTTCTTT
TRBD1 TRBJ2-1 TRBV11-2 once CASSPGQGGNYNEQFF TGTGCCAGCAGCCCCGGACAGGGTGGGAACTACAATGAGCAGTTCTTC
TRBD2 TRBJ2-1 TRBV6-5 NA CASRRLAGANEQFF TGTGCCAGCAGAAGACTAGCGGGAGCCAATGAGCAGTTCTTC
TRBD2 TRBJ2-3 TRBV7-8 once CASRFGAGASTDTQYF TGTGCCAGCAGATTCGGAGCGGGGGCTAGCACAGATACGCAGTATTTT
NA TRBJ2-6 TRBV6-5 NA CASSFSGASGANVLTF TGTGCCAGCAGTTTTAGCGGAGCCTCTGGGGCCAACGTCCTGACTTTC
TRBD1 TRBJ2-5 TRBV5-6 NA CASSSGQTLTETQYF TGTGCCAGCAGCTCGGGACAGACGCTCACAGAGACCCAGTACTTC